These 27 T cell receptor beta chains were all obtained from the same sample, sequenced in a study of T cell responses to AZD1222 COVID-19 vaccine. Assay: immunoSEQ multiplex PCR; the TCRdb copy retains only in-frame clones and omits some. The sample includes tens of thousands of clones, about 90% of them seen just once. The sample here was peripheral blood, taken on day 0 of AZD1222 vaccination. All receptors derive from an adult in good health.

In DNA form, the CDR3 reads TGTGCCAGCAGTGTTCGCGGGAGGGCAGGCTGGGACGAGCAGTACTTC. Protein product: CASSVRGRAGWDEQYF. The chain combines TRBV27 with TRBJ2-7, with TRBD2 matching over 9 bases. Trimming cost V 5 bases and J 5 bases; bases outside gene matches: 13. CDR3 length: 16 amino acids. The germline V gene has CDR1 MNHEY and CDR2 SMNVEV (reference sequence).

The chain couples TRBV18 to TRBJ1-5; a weak D match, TRBD1 (5 bases). V was shortened by 3 bases and J by 0 bases, with 15 bases between the two germline ends. From germline, CDR1 is KGHSH and CDR2 LQKENI. This CDR3 contains 17 residues. The CDR3 protein is CASSPGTQGGSNQPQHF. Here the CDR3 DNA reads TGTGCCAGCTCACCCGGGACCCAAGGCGGTAGCAATCAGCCCCAGCATTTT.

The chain carries TRBV27 and TRBJ2-7; 8 bases match TRBD1. The germline V gene encodes CDR1 MNHEY and CDR2 SMNVEV (reference sequence). The CDR3 length is 11 residues. After removal of 4 bases from V and 11 bases from J, the junction contained 4 bases not matched to a gene. The CDR3 DNA sequence: TGTGCCAGCAGTTCCCACAGGGGGAAGTACTTC. Translating it yields CASSSHRGKYF.

This rearrangement joins TRBV28 to TRBJ2-7; D gene unclear. The CDR3 sequence is 15 residues long. The V and J ends lost 2 bases and 0 bases respectively, with 11 bases between them. Per the germline V gene, CDR1 is MDHEN and CDR2 is SYDVKM. DNA of the CDR3: TGTGCCAGCAGTTTACAGCCTCCGAGCTCCTACGAGCAGTACTTC. It encodes CASSLQPPSSYEQYF.

J is TRBJ2-2 and V is TRBV27, with a tentative D call TRBD2 (6 bases). Germline V gene lookup returns CDR1 MNHEY and CDR2 SMNVEV (reference sequence). CDR3 size: 17 residues. V was pared by 5 bases and J by 3 bases, with 19 bases between. CDR3 amino acids: CASSTGLLGSYTGELFF. CDR3 sequence (DNA): TGTGCCAGCAGTACTGGACTACTCGGCAGTTACACCGGGGAGCTGTTTTTT.

The genes are TRBV27 and TRBJ2-7; 10 bases match TRBD2. Germline V CDR1 and CDR2: MNHEY, SMNVEV (reference sequence). V shed 5 bases, J shed 3 bases, and the junction held 10 bases outside the gene matches. CDR3 length equals 16 residues. This CDR3 is CASSPSKREGGYEQYF. Written as DNA, the CDR3 is TGTGCCAGCAGTCCATCAAAGCGGGAGGGAGGCTACGAGCAGTACTTC.

This chain links TRBV5-4 with TRBJ2-7; TRBD2 agrees at 8 bases. Germline values: CDR1 SGHNT, CDR2 YYREEE (reference sequence). This CDR3 has 15 amino acids. The J segment lost 0 bases and the V segment lost 4 bases, leaving 6 bases of the junction unmatched. The CDR3 DNA reads as TGTGCCAGCAGCCCAGCGGGAGTCGACTCCTACGAGCAGTACTTC. Its protein product is CASSPAGVDSYEQYF.

The chain uses TRBV27 and TRBJ2-3; D not certain. Germline V CDR1 and CDR2: MNHEY, SMNVEV (reference sequence). This CDR3 contains 14 residues. V was pared by 6 bases and J by 0 bases, with 10 bases between. CDR3 residues: CASSHIRSTDTQYF. CDR3 in DNA: TGTGCCAGCAGCCATATCCGTAGCACAGATACGCAGTATTTT.

The table lists this clone with a count of one. The chain is built from TRBV5-8 and TRBJ2-6; TRBD1 matches 7 bases. Germline V gives CDR1 SGHTS, CDR2 YDEGEE. The J segment lost 0 bases and the V segment lost 6 bases, leaving 3 bases of the junction unmatched. CDR3 length: 15 amino acids. The CDR3 region is CASTNRGSGANVLTF. The CDR3 DNA reads as TGTGCCAGCACCAACAGGGGCTCTGGGGCCAACGTCCTGACTTTC.

This sequence joins TRBV5-1 and TRBJ2-1; 9 bases align to TRBD2. V dropped 4 bases and J dropped 0; count of bases not matched to a gene: 11. Looked up from germline, CDR1 is SGHRS and CDR2 is YFSETQ. This CDR3 has 18 residues. CDR3 bases: TGCGCCAGCAGCACCTCCCCCCTAGCGGGGAGCTCCTACAATGAGCAGTTCTTC. This gives the protein CASSTSPLAGSSYNEQFF.

J is TRBJ2-1 and V is TRBV10-3; TRBD2 agrees at 8 bases. The germline gives CDR1 ENHRY, CDR2 SYGVKD. V dropped 2 bases and J dropped 6; count of bases not matched to a gene: 6. CDR3 length: 15 amino acids. Here the CDR3 reads CAISEREGQRNEQFF. CDR3 in DNA: TGTGCCATCAGTGAGCGGGAGGGCCAGCGCAATGAGCAGTTCTTC.

CDR3 in DNA: TGTGCCAGCAGTGAAGCGCGGGGCTCCTGGCAAGAGACCCAGTACTTC. Protein product: CASSEARGSWQETQYF. V usage is TRBV6-1 and J usage is TRBJ2-5; D might be TRBD2 (6 bases). Germline assignment: CDR1 MNHNS and CDR2 SASEGT. CDR3 length equals 16 residues. Trimming took 0 bases from V and 2 from J, leaving 13 bases between them.

The rearrangement uses TRBV14 and TRBJ2-7; D possibly corresponds to TRBD2 (5 bases). V dropped 0 bases and J dropped 3 bases, with 12 bases sitting between them. The CDR3 spans 15 residues. The germline V gene encodes CDR1 SGHDN and CDR2 FVKESK. CDR3 sequence reads: CASSQEEAGDYEQYF. CDR3 DNA sequence: TGTGCCAGCAGCCAAGAGGAGGCAGGAGACTACGAGCAGTACTTC.

V gene TRBV4-1 combines with J gene TRBJ1-1; D not certain. The CDR3 has 11 residues. With 8 bases removed from V and 5 bases from J, the gap between germline ends came to 9 bases. Germline V gives CDR1 MGHRA, CDR2 YSYEKL. CDR3 sequence (DNA): TGCGCCAGCTTACGAGGGACTGAAGCTTTCTTT. It codes for CASLRGTEAFF.

V and J are TRBV14 and TRBJ2-7, with D possibly being TRBD1 (5 bases). This CDR3 has 19 residues. Trimming removed 0 bases at V and 0 bases at J, with 21 bases between. From germline, CDR1 is SGHDN and CDR2 FVKESK. CDR3 protein: CASSQEGPGARHLSYEQYF. The CDR3 region has the DNA TGTGCCAGCAGCCAAGAGGGGCCTGGCGCAAGACATCTCTCCTACGAGCAGTACTTC.

In DNA, the CDR3 is TGTGCCAGCAGCGATGGGACTAGCGGGAGAGAGACCCAGTACTTC. It specifies CASSDGTSGRETQYF. The chain uses TRBV5-4 and TRBJ2-5, with 14 positions matching TRBD2. V was clipped by 4 bases and J by 4 bases; unmatched bases: 3. CDR3 length: 15 residues. The germline V gene encodes CDR1 SGHNT and CDR2 YYREEE (reference sequence).

This chain connects TRBV27 to TRBJ2-1; 12 bases line up with TRBD2. This CDR3 has 15 amino acids. From germline, CDR1 is MNHEY and CDR2 SMNVEV (reference sequence). The trim removed 2 bases at V and 9 bases at J, leaving 5 bases unmatched. The CDR3 loop reads CASSLLAGGPVEQFF. In DNA form, the CDR3 reads TGTGCCAGCAGTTTACTAGCGGGAGGGCCGGTTGAGCAGTTCTTC.

The V gene is TRBV9, the J gene TRBJ2-2; D is possibly TRBD1 (5 bases). Germline CDR1 reads SGDLS; CDR2 reads YYNGEE. V was pared by 3 bases and J by 5 bases, with 11 bases between. The length of the CDR3 is 14 residues. CDR3 sequence (DNA): TGTGCCAGCAGCGGGACATTTTCGACCGGGGAGCTGTTTTTT. Protein: CASSGTFSTGELFF.

This clone was counted only a few times. The chain links TRBV28 to TRBJ1-1, with unresolved D. Germline CDR1 is MDHEN and CDR2 is SYDVKM. Between the trimmed V and J ends, which lost 2 bases and 6 bases, there was a span of 13 bases. The CDR3 consists of 14 residues. CDR3 in amino acids: CASSLRFRTAEAFF. Here the CDR3 DNA reads TGTGCCAGCAGTTTAAGGTTCAGAACCGCTGAAGCTTTCTTT. Looking up the rest from reference TRBV28 and TRBJ1-1 gives the full variable domain: DVKVTQSSRYLVKRTGEKVFLECVQDMDHENMFWYRQDPGLGLRLIYFSYDVKMKEKGDIPEGYSVSREKKERFSLILESASTNQTSMYLCASSLRFRTAEAFFGQGTRLTVV.

This rearrangement joins TRBV27 to TRBJ2-3; TRBD1 might be the D (6 bases). Trimming took off 6 bases at V and 2 bases at J, with 9 bases between the two ends. This CDR3 region has 13 residues. Germline V gene data show CDR1 as MNHEY and CDR2 as SMNVEV (reference sequence). CDR3 coding DNA: TGTGCCAGCAGGGACAGTCACACAGATACGCAGTATTTT. It encodes CASRDSHTDTQYF.

This chain connects TRBV6-6 to TRBJ2-1; unclear D gene. The CDR3 length is 15 residues. From germline, CDR1 is MNHNY and CDR2 SVGAGI (reference sequence). V lost 5 bases and J 3 bases, leaving 14 bases between the germline ends. CDR3 protein: CASSPRSGGYNEQFF. DNA for the CDR3: TGTGCCAGCAGTCCAAGGAGTGGTGGCTACAATGAGCAGTTCTTC.

The CDR3 is CANRGGGRKNTEAFF. The CDR3 coding sequence is TGTGCCAACAGAGGCGGGGGGCGCAAGAACACTGAAGCTTTCTTT. The genes are TRBV21-1 and TRBJ1-1. TRBV21-1 is a recognized pseudogene. The CDR3 is 15 residues long.

Written as DNA, the CDR3 is TGTGCTAGTGGTTTAAGGACAGGGGCCCTATACAATGAGCAGTTCTTC. Protein sequence: CASGLRTGALYNEQFF. The chain links TRBV12-5 to TRBJ2-1, with TRBD1 matching 9 bases. The J segment lost 4 bases and the V segment lost 3 bases, leaving 7 bases of the junction unmatched. Germline CDR1 reads LGHNT; CDR2 reads FRNRAP. This CDR3 comprises 16 residues. Together with reference TRBV12-5 and TRBJ2-1, the CDR3 gives the full variable domain: DARVTQTPRHKVTEMGQEVTMRCQPILGHNTVFWYRQTMMQGLELLAYFRNRAPLDDSGMPKDRFSAEMPDATLATLKIQPSEPRDSAVYFCASGLRTGALYNEQFFGPGTRLTVL.

The chain carries TRBV18 and TRBJ2-1, with TRBD2 identical over 7 bases. V trimming: 3 bases; J trimming: 3 bases; junction bases outside the gene matches: 5. Germline loops: CDR1 KGHSH, CDR2 LQKENI. The CDR3 is made up of 15 amino acids. The CDR3 spells CASSPQSSGYNEQFF. The DNA for the CDR3 is TGTGCCAGCTCACCCCAGTCTAGCGGCTACAATGAGCAGTTCTTC.

The rearrangement links TRBV9 to TRBJ2-2; D tentatively reads TRBD1 or TRBD2 (6 bases each). The CDR3 covers 18 residues. Looked up from germline, CDR1 is SGDLS and CDR2 is YYNGEE. Deletions cut 0 bases from V and 4 bases from J, with 19 bases between. The CDR3 DNA is TGTGCCAGCAGCGTAGCTCTCTGGGGGGCGTTTGGCACCGGGGAGCTGTTTTTT. Its protein product is CASSVALWGAFGTGELFF.

The chain employs TRBV7-2 and TRBJ1-2; no clear D. CDR3 length: 14 amino acids. V was trimmed by 5 bases and J by 1 base, leaving 11 bases between them. The V gene's germline CDR1 is SGHTA and CDR2 FQGNSA. The CDR3 sequence: CASSLTWDNYGYTF. The CDR3 DNA reads as TGTGCCAGCAGCCTGACGTGGGATAACTATGGCTACACCTTC.

The chain carries TRBV9 and TRBJ2-5, with 7 nucleotides matching TRBD1. This CDR3 is 13 amino acids long. Per the germline V gene, CDR1 is SGDLS and CDR2 is YYNGEE. The V gene end was trimmed by 5 bases and the J gene end by 3 bases; junction bases not matched to a gene: 4. CDR3 nucleotide sequence: TGTGCCAGCAGTACCGGGACAGAAGAGACCCAGTACTTC. Amino acids: CASSTGTEETQYF. Using reference TRBV9 and TRBJ2-5 for the parts outside the CDR3, the full variable domain is DSGVTQTPKHLITATGQRVTLRCSPRSGDLSVYWYQQSLDQGLQFLIQYYNGEERAKGNILERFSAQQFPDLHSELNLSSLELGDSALYFCASSTGTEETQYFGPGTRLLVL.